This T cell receptor beta chain was identified during a study of blood T cell repertoires in COVID-19. Cohort assignment relied on participant-reported clinical history. Exposed enrollees encountered a COVID-19 case at some point within 2 weeks before study entry. Sequencing used immunoSEQ multiplex PCR; TCRdb keeps in-frame clones, though not all of them. The sample has a few hundred thousand clones; more than 70% are singletons. This sequence was found in a woman aged 25 to 39 who had been exposed to COVID-19. Sequencing used PBMCs or T cells enriched from blood (not recorded which).

In DNA, the CDR3 is TGCGCCAGCAGCCCCATAGCGGGAGGGAACACCGGGGAGCTGTTTTTT. Residues: CASSPIAGGNTGELFF. The chain carries TRBV5-1 and TRBJ2-2; 10 bases are a match to TRBD2. V was pared by 4 bases and J by 1 base, with 4 bases of the junction left unmatched. Germline loops: CDR1 SGHRS, CDR2 YFSETQ. The CDR3 extends over 16 amino acids.